One T cell receptor (beta chain) is described in this entry. V was clipped by 3 bases and J by 6 bases, with 13 bases between them. CDR1 and CDR2 from the germline V gene are SGHTA and FQGNSA. This CDR3 is 14 amino acids long. Semi-nested PCR with Nested Universal Primer A followed constant-region reverse priming of full-length variable regions. TCRdb called the 5' RACE reads again in MiXCR, with one record for every CDR3 protein. The data contain tens of thousands of distinct CDR3 sequences, 28% of them seen just once; the ten biggest clones take up around 1.9%. The sequence derives from a female donor with breast cancer. The specimen was naive CD4+ T cells sorted from blood. The subset: naive CD4+ T cells, CD4+CD45RA+CD25-. The chain joins TRBV7-2 to TRBJ2-3; perhaps TRBD1 as D (6 bases). The CDR3 DNA reads TGTGCCAGCAGCTTCAACCCAGGGGCCGATACGCAGTATTTT. Translation: CASSFNPGADTQYF.